The 14 T cell receptor beta chains given below trace back to one sample, sequenced in a study of response to subunit inactivated influenza vaccine listed by TCRdb under 2018. Library preparation used RT-PCR. This sample was sequenced with an Illumina HiSeq 2500. TCRdb itself trimmed the public reads at Q25 with fastp, ran MiXCR and retained productive beta chains. Identical CDR3 proteins give one entry, which carries the most common genes and DNA. The sample table records hundreds of thousands of distinct CDR3 sequences; around 14% of these occur just once. The ten largest account for around 6.5% of the sample. Sequencing was performed on PBMCs from blood, taken roughly 2 weeks before vaccination. The receptors here all came from a man aged 45-65 years who received an inactivated influenza vaccine. Donor details come from another sample of the same person, matched by shared clones.

The count of this clonotype is one. The conserved closing phenylalanine or tryptophan is absent in this CDR3, likely reflecting a read error. The gene calls are TRBV29-1 and TRBJ1-2; 7 bases line up with TRBD1. The CDR3 extends over 13 amino acids. V gave up 3 bases and J gave up 8 bases; unmatched junction bases: 9. Germline V lookup: CDR1 SQVTM, CDR2 ANQGSEA. The CDR3 loop reads CSVERQGDWGYTI. In DNA form, the CDR3 reads TGCAGCGTTGAGCGGCAGGGGGATTGGGGCTACACCATC.

This clonotype has more than one count but fewer than ten. V usage is TRBV28 and J usage is TRBJ2-5, with D possibly matching TRBD2 (6 bases). The germline V and J ends were trimmed by 5 bases and 5 bases, with 21 bases remaining between them. This CDR3 is 16 amino acids long. Germline values: CDR1 MDHEN, CDR2 SYDVKM. The CDR3 nucleotides read TGTGCCAGCAGTAGACAAGGGACTCACCCTGGGGAGACCCAGTACTTC. The encoded protein is CASSRQGTHPGETQYF.

This clonotype was seen a few times. The chain has TRBV21-1 and TRBJ2-5; TRBD1 is the table's D call, not checked against the DNA. TRBV21-1 corresponds to a pseudogene. This CDR3 is 15 amino acids long. CDR3 sequence (DNA): TGTGCCAGCAGCAAATTGGACAGGCAGAAAGAGACCCAGTACTTC. This sequence encodes CASSKLDRQKETQYF.

This clonotype was picked up many times. This chain connects TRBV10-3 to TRBJ2-5; tentatively, D is TRBD2 (5 bases). Trimming cost V 6 bases and J 5 bases, with 10 bases left between them. This CDR3 comprises 12 residues. CDR1 and CDR2 from the germline V gene are ENHRY and SYGVKD. This CDR3 reads CAISTSEETQYF. The CDR3 DNA reads TGTGCCATCAGCACTAGTGAGGAGACCCAGTACTTC.

The CDR3 loop is CASRGFFWDRGSYEQYF. CDR3 DNA: TGTGCCAGCAGAGGTTTCTTCTGGGACAGGGGGTCCTACGAGCAGTACTTC. J is TRBJ2-7 and V is TRBV6-1; the match to TRBD1 covers 11 bases. The CDR3 runs to 17 residues. Germline V CDR1 and CDR2: MNHNS, SASEGT. With 6 bases clipped from V and 1 base from J, the junction kept 11 bases outside the gene matches.

This clonotype has more than one count but fewer than ten. This rearrangement joins TRBV9 to TRBJ2-4, with D possibly matching TRBD1 (7 bases). The germline gives CDR1 SGDLS, CDR2 YYNGEE. CDR3 length: 16 amino acids. Deletions cut 0 bases from V and 1 base from J, with 11 bases between. CDR3 sequence reads: CASSVVRGDAKNIQYF. The CDR3 region has the DNA TGTGCCAGCAGCGTAGTCAGGGGGGATGCCAAAAACATTCAGTACTTC.

The V and J genes are TRBV4-1 and TRBJ1-5; TRBD1 matches at 9 bases. J lost 2 bases, V lost 1 base, and 6 bases had no gene match. Germline V gene sequence: CDR1 MGHRA, CDR2 YSYEKL. CDR3 size: 17 residues. Here the CDR3 DNA reads TGCGCCAGCAGCCAAGGGACAGGGGTGGCGGGCAATCAGCCCCAGCATTTT. It yields the protein CASSQGTGVAGNQPQHF.

This clonotype was seen at least ten times. This chain connects TRBV5-1 to TRBJ2-7; D not resolved. V was pared by 2 bases and J by 3 bases, with 12 bases between. The CDR3 has 14 residues. CDR1 is SGHRS, CDR2 YFSETQ, per germline. The CDR3 reads CASSLTTVVYEQYF. As DNA, the CDR3 is TGCGCCAGCAGCTTAACAACAGTTGTCTACGAGCAGTACTTC.

This clonotype was picked up a small number of times. This chain connects TRBV6-1 to TRBJ1-1; D might be TRBD1 (6 bases). The V and J ends lost 2 bases and 4 bases respectively, with 11 bases between them. The CDR3 spans 14 residues. Per the germline V gene, CDR1 is MNHNS and CDR2 is SASEGT. The CDR3 loop is CASSEYSGVTEAFF. CDR3 nucleotide sequence: TGTGCCAGCAGTGAATATTCAGGGGTCACTGAAGCTTTCTTT.

This clonotype was seen only a few times. This chain uses TRBV14 with TRBJ2-3, with TRBD2 as a possible D gene (6 bases). The CDR3 spans 15 residues. V was trimmed by 2 bases and J by 4 bases, leaving 13 bases between them. Germline assignment: CDR1 SGHDN and CDR2 FVKESK. CDR3 sequence: CASSQKTRAADTQYF. The CDR3 DNA is TGTGCCAGCAGCCAAAAGACTAGAGCCGCAGATACGCAGTATTTT.

This chain joins TRBV9 and TRBJ2-2; 15 bases map to TRBD2. The J segment lost 3 bases and the V segment lost 4 bases, leaving 10 bases of the junction unmatched. Germline V CDR1 and CDR2: SGDLS, YYNGEE. This CDR3 spans 19 amino acids. CDR3 nucleotides: TGTGCCAGCAGCAAAGGACTAGCGGGAGGGAATCGGGACACCGGGGAGCTGTTTTTT. This encodes CASSKGLAGGNRDTGELFF.

The chain uses TRBV4-2 and TRBJ1-1, with unresolved D. Germline CDR1 and CDR2: LGHNA and YNFKEQ. Between the trimmed V and J ends, which lost 1 base and 1 base, there was a span of 7 bases. This CDR3 is 14 amino acids long. The CDR3 here is CASSQAPGNTEAFF. The CDR3 bases are TGTGCCAGCAGCCAAGCTCCAGGGAACACTGAAGCTTTCTTT.

The chain employs TRBV6-5 and TRBJ2-2; D is undetermined. This CDR3 comprises 16 residues. V was shortened by 7 bases and J by 2 bases, with 17 bases between the two germline ends. The V gene's germline CDR1 is MNHEY and CDR2 SVGAGI. The chain's CDR3 is CASKRSMGFNTGELFF. The DNA of the CDR3 is TGTGCCAGCAAAAGGTCAATGGGCTTTAACACCGGGGAGCTGTTTTTT.

This chain uses TRBV20-1 with TRBJ2-3, with D unclear. The CDR3 sequence is 14 residues long. The germline V gene encodes CDR1 DFQATT and CDR2 SNEGSKA (reference sequence). V shed 2 bases and J shed 0 bases, with 9 bases lying between them. CDR3 residues: CSARQFLSTDTQYF. Written as DNA, the CDR3 is TGCAGTGCTAGACAGTTCCTCAGCACAGATACGCAGTATTTT.